These T cell receptor beta chains were read from a single sample in a study of T cell repertoires in cytomegalovirus infection. MiXCR, applied by TCRdb to the reads, yields one record per CDR3 protein. The table records tens of thousands of distinct CDR3 sequences, around 28% of them present only once. For these TCRs, the target antigens are not known. The specimen comprised CD8+ T cells from cultured PBMCs, sampled from culture after CMV antigen stimulation. Receptors were obtained from a human donor in good health (CMV status not recorded). Some clones in this sample may be carry-over from other donors' samples. The CDR3 runs from the conserved cysteine through the conserved F or W. A D gene is named only where the DNA matches it firmly. The size entry is marked missing in some rows and otherwise reads once, few, many or a size class.

D: .
size: .
J: TRBJ2-3
V: TRBV28
CDR3: CASRATGTDTQYF
DNA: TGTGCCAGCAGAGCGACAGGCACAGATACGCAGTATTTT

D: .
size: .
J: TRBJ2-3
V: TRBV7-6
CDR3: CASSRAGIAQQDTQYF
DNA: TGTGCCAGCAGTCGCGCGGGGATCGCCCAACAGGATACGCAGTATTTT

D: .
size: .
J: TRBJ2-1
V: TRBV29-1
CDR3: CSVRSVFGQFF
DNA: TGCAGCGTTCGCTCGGTATTTGGGCAGTTCTTC

D: .
size: .
J: TRBJ2-7
V: TRBV3-1
CDR3: CASSQVGLEQYF
DNA: TGTGCCAGCAGCCAAGTAGGGCTCGAGCAGTACTTC

D: .
size: few
J: TRBJ2-1
V: TRBV11-2
CDR3: CASSSGTTKINEQFF
DNA: TGTGCCAGCAGCTCGGGGACCACTAAAATCAATGAGCAGTTCTTC

D: .
size: few
J: TRBJ1-2
V: TRBV2
CDR3: CASSETGSGVLNYGYTF
DNA: TGTGCCAGCAGTGAAACCGGTTCAGGGGTCCTTAACTATGGCTACACCTTC

D: .
size: .
J: TRBJ2-3
V: TRBV6-8
CDR3: CASSYSSFGTDTQYF
DNA: TGTGCCAGCAGTTACTCTAGCTTCGGCACAGATACGCAGTATTTT

D: TRBD1
size: few
J: TRBJ1-1
V: TRBV2
CDR3: CARKPGGSLGTEAFF
DNA: TGTGCCAGAAAGCCAGGGGGCTCCTTGGGAACTGAAGCTTTCTTT

D: .
size: few
J: TRBJ1-2
V: TRBV7-9
CDR3: CASSPTEDDYGYTF
DNA: TGTGCCAGCAGTCCGACGGAAGATGACTATGGCTACACCTTC

D: .
size: few
J: TRBJ1-3
V: TRBV14
CDR3: CASSRGMNTGNTIYF
DNA: TGTGCCAGCAGCCGCGGCATGAATACTGGAAACACCATATATTTT

D: .
size: few
J: TRBJ2-5
V: TRBV7-9
CDR3: CASSLATTRETQYF
DNA: TGTGCCAGCAGCTTAGCCACCACTAGAGAGACCCAGTACTTC

D: .
size: many
J: TRBJ1-1
V: TRBV7-6
CDR3: CASSLGRGSRNTEAFF
DNA: TGTGCCAGCAGCTTAGGAAGGGGGTCTCGGAACACTGAAGCTTTCTTT

D: .
size: few
J: TRBJ2-5
V: TRBV3-1
CDR3: CASSQRGGQETQYF
DNA: TGTGCCAGCAGCCAAAGGGGGGGCCAAGAGACCCAGTACTTC

D: TRBD1
size: .
J: TRBJ1-3
V: TRBV20-1
CDR3: CSVYTGVSGNTIYF
DNA: TGCAGTGTTTATACAGGGGTCTCTGGAAACACCATATATTTT

D: .
size: .
J: TRBJ1-1
V: TRBV10-2
CDR3: CASSIGGPGTEAFF
DNA: TGCGCCAGCAGCATAGGGGGGCCGGGAACTGAAGCTTTCTTT

D: .
size: few
J: TRBJ2-1
V: TRBV6-2/TRBV6-3
CDR3: CASSSPPEQFF
DNA: TGTGCCAGCAGTTCCCCACCTGAGCAGTTCTTC

D: .
size: many
J: TRBJ1-3
V: TRBV11-2
CDR3: CASSFPQRGNTIYF
DNA: TGTGCCAGCAGCTTCCCTCAACGTGGAAACACCATATATTTT

D: .
size: .
J: TRBJ1-2
V: TRBV4-3
CDR3: CASSQESREYGYTF
DNA: TGCGCCAGCAGCCAAGAGAGCAGAGAGTATGGCTACACCTTC

D: .
size: many
J: TRBJ2-1
V: TRBV20-1
CDR3: CSARTSYNEQFF
DNA: TGCAGTGCTAGGACTAGCTACAATGAGCAGTTCTTC

D: .
size: .
J: TRBJ2-2
V: TRBV6-2/TRBV6-3
CDR3: CASSMTGELFF
DNA: TGTGCCAGCAGTATGACCGGGGAGCTGTTTTTT

D: TRBD2
size: few
J: TRBJ2-3
V: TRBV5-4
CDR3: CASSRLAGGPADTQYF
DNA: TGTGCCAGCAGCCGACTAGCGGGAGGGCCGGCAGATACGCAGTATTTT

D: TRBD1
size: .
J: TRBJ1-4
V: TRBV28
CDR3: CASSFESRGADGEKLFF
DNA: TGTGCCAGCAGTTTCGAGAGCAGGGGGGCGGATGGTGAAAAACTGTTTTTT

D: TRBD2
size: .
J: TRBJ2-3
V: TRBV5-1
CDR3: CASSLTGGASTDTQYF
DNA: TGCGCCAGCAGCCTGACGGGGGGAGCTAGCACAGATACGCAGTATTTT

D: .
size: .
J: TRBJ2-5
V: TRBV7-9
CDR3: CASSPLGGTQETQYF
DNA: TGTGCCAGCAGCCCCTTAGGAGGAACACAAGAGACCCAGTACTTC

D: .
size: few
J: TRBJ2-7
V: TRBV28
CDR3: CASSFRLGGDEQYF
DNA: TGTGCCAGCAGTTTCCGGCTAGGAGGAGACGAGCAGTACTTC

D: TRBD1
size: .
J: TRBJ1-1
V: TRBV19
CDR3: CASILDRGLHTEAFF
DNA: TGTGCCAGTATCCTGGACAGGGGGCTGCACACTGAAGCTTTCTTT

D: TRBD2
size: few
J: TRBJ2-5
V: TRBV7-2
CDR3: CASSPPPPSGSGQTQYF
DNA: TGTGCCAGCAGCCCCCCCCCCCCTAGCGGGAGTGGACAGACCCAGTACTTC